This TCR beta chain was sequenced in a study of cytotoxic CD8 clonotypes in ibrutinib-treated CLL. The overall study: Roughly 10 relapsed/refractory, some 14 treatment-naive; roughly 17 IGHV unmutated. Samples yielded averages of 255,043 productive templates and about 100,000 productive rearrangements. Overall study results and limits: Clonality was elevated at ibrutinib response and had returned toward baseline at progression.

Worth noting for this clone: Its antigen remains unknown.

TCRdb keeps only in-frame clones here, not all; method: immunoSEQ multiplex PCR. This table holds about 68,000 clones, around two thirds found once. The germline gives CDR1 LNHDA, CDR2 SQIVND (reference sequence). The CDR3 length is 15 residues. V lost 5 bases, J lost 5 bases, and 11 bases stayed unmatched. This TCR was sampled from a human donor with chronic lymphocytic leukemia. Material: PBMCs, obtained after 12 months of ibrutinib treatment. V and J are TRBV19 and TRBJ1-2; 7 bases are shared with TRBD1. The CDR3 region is CASSQTGTADYGYTF. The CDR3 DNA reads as TGTGCCAGTAGTCAAACCGGGACAGCGGATTATGGCTACACCTTC.